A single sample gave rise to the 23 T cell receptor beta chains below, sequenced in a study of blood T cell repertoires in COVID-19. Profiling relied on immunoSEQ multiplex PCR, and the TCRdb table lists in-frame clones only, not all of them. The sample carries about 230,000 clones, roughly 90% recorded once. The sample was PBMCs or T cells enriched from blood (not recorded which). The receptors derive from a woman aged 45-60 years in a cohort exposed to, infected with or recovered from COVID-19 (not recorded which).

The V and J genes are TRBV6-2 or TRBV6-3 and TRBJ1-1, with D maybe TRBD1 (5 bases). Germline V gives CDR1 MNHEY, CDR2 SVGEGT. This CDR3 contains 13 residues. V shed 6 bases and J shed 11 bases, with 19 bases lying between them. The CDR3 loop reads CASSSTPGLGAFF. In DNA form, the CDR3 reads TGTGCCAGCAGCTCCACCCCGGGACTTGGGGCTTTCTTT.

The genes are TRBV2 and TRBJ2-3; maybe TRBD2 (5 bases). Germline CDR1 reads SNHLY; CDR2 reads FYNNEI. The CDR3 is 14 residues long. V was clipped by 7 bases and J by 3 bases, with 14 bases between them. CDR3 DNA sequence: TGTGCCAGCACTAGCCTCCACGAGACAGATACGCAGTATTTT. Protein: CASTSLHETDTQYF. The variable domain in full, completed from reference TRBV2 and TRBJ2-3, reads EPEVTQTPSHQVTQMGQEVILRCVPISNHLYFYWYRQILGQKVEFLVSFYNNEISEKSEIFDDQFSVERPDGSNFTLKIRSTKLEDSAMYFCASTSLHETDTQYFGPGTRLTVL.

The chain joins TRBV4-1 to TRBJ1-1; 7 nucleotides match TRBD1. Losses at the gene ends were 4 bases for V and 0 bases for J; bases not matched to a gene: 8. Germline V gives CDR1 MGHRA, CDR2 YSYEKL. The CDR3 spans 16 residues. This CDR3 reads CASSPGQASVNTEAFF. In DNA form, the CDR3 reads TGCGCCAGCAGCCCAGGACAGGCTTCGGTGAACACTGAAGCTTTCTTT.

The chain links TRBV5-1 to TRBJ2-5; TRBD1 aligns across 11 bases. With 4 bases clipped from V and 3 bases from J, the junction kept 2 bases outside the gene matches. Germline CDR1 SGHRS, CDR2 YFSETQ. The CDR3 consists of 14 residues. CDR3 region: CASSMGQGEETQYF. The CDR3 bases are TGCGCCAGCAGCATGGGACAGGGGGAAGAGACCCAGTACTTC.

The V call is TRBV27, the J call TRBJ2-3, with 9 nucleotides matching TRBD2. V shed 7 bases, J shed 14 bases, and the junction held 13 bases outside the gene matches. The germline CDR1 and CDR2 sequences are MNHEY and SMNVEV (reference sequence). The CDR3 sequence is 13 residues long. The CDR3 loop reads CASIPGGGADLYF. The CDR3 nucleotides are TGTGCCAGCATCCCAGGCGGGGGGGCCGATCTGTATTTT.

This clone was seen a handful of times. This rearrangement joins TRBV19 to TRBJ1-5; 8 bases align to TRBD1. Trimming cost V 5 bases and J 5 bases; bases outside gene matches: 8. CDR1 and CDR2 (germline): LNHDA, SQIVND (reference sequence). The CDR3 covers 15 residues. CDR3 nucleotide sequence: TGTGCCAGTAGTCCAAGACAGGGGAGGGATCAGCCCCAGCATTTT. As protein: CASSPRQGRDQPQHF.

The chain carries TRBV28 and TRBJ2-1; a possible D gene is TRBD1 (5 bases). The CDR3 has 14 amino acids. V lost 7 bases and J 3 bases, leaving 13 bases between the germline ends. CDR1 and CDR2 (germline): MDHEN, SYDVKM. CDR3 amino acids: CASNAGAHYNEQFF. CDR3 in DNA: TGTGCCAGCAACGCTGGGGCCCACTACAATGAGCAGTTCTTC.

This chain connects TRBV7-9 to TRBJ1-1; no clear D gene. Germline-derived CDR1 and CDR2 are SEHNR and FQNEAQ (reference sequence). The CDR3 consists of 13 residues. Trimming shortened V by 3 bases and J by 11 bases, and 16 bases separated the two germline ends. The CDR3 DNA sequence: TGTGCCAGCAGCTTGAATCTGGCGGATGGGGCTTTCTTT. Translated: CASSLNLADGAFF.

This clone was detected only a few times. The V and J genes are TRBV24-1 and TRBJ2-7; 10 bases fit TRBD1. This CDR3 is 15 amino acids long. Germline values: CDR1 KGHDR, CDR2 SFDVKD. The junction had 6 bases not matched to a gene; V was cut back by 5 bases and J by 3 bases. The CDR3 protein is CATSARDRGFYEQYF. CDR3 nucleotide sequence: TGTGCCACCAGTGCTCGGGACAGGGGTTTCTACGAGCAGTACTTC.

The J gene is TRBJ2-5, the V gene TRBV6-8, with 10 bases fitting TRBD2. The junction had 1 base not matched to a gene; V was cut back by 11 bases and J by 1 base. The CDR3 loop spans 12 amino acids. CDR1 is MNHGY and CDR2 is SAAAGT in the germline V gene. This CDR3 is CAGLAVQETQYF. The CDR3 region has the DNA TGTGCCGGACTAGCGGTCCAAGAGACCCAGTACTTC.

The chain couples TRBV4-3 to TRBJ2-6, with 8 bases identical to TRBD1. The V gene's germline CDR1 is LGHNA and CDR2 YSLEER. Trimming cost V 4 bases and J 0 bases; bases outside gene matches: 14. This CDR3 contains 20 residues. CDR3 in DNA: TGCGCCAGCAGCCGGCACCTTCGGACAGGGCTAGCCTCTGGGGCCAACGTCCTGACTTTC. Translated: CASSRHLRTGLASGANVLTF.

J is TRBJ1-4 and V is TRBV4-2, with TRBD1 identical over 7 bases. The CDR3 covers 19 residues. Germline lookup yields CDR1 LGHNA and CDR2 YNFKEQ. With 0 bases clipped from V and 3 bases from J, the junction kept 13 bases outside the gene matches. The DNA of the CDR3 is TGTGCCAGCAGCCAAGATCCAACGGGATGGGACAGCCCTAATGAAAAACTGTTTTTT. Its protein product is CASSQDPTGWDSPNEKLFF.

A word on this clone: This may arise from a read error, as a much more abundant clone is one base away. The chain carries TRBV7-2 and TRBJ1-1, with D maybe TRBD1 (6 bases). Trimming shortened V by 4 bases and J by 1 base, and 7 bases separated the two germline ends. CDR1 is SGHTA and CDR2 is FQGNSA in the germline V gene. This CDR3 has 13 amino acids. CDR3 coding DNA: TGTGCCAGCAGCTGGACAGAGAACACTGAAGCTTTCTTT. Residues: CASSWTENTEAFF.

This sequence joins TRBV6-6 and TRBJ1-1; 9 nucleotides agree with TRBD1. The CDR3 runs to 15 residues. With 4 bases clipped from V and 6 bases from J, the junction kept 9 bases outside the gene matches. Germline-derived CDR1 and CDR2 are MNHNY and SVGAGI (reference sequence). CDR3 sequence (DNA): TGTGCCAGCAGTTGGGACAGGGCCTTTGTCTCTGAAGCTTTCTTT. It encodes CASSWDRAFVSEAFF.

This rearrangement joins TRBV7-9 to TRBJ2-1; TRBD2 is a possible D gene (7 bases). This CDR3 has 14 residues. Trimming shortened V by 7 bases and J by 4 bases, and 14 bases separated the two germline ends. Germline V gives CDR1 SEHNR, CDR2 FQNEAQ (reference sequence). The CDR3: CASTVGGPYNEQFF. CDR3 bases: TGTGCCAGCACCGTGGGGGGGCCATACAATGAGCAGTTCTTC.

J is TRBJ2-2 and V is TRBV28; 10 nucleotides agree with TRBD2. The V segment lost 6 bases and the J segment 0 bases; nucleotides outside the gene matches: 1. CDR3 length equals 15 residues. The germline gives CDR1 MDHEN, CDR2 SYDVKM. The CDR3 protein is CASRSGGANTGELFF. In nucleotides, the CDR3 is TGTGCCAGCAGGAGCGGGGGGGCGAACACCGGGGAGCTGTTTTTT.

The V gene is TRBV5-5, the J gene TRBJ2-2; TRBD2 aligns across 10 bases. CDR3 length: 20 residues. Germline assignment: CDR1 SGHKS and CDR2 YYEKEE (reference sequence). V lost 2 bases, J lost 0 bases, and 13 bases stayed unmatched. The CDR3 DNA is TGTGCCAGCAGCTTAATACCACAGCTTAGCGGGGGGACGAACACCGGGGAGCTGTTTTTT. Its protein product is CASSLIPQLSGGTNTGELFF.

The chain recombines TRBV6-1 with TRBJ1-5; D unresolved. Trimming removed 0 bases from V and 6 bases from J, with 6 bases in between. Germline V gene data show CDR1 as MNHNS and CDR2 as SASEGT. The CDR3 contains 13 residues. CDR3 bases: TGTGCCAGCAGTGAAGCGCGGGGTCAGCCCCAGCATTTT. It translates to CASSEARGQPQHF.

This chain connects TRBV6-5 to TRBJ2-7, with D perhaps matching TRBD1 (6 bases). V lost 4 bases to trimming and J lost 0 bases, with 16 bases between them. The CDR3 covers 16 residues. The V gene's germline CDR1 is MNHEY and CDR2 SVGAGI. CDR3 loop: CASSSRTAPSSYEQYF. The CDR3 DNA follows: TGTGCCAGCAGTTCCCGGACAGCCCCTAGCTCCTACGAGCAGTACTTC.

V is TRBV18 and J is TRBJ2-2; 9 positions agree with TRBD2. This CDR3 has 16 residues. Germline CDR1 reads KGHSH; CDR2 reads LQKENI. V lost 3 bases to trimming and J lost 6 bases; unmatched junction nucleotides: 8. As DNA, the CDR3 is TGTGCCAGCTCACCCGCTTCTAGCGGGACACCCGGGGAGCTGTTTTTT. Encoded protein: CASSPASSGTPGELFF.

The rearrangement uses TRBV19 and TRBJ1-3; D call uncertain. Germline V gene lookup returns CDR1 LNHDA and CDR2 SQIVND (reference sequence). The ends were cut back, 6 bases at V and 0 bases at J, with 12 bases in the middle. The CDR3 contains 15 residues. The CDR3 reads CASSPQARSGNTIYF. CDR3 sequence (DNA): TGTGCCAGTAGCCCCCAGGCCCGCTCTGGAAACACCATATATTTT.

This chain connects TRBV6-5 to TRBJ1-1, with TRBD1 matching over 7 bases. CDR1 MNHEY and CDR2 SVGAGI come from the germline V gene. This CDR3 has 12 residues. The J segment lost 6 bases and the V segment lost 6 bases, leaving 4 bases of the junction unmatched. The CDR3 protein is CASRQGRSEAFF. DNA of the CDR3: TGTGCCAGCAGACAGGGGAGGTCTGAAGCTTTCTTT.

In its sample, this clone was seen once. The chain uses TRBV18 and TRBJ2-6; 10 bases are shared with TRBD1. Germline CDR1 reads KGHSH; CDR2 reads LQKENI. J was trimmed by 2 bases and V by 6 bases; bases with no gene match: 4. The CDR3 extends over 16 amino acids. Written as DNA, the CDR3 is TGTGCCAGCTCCCGACAGGGGGCTACTGGGGCCAACGTCCTGACTTTC. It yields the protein CASSRQGATGANVLTF.